This T cell receptor (beta chain) was captured by sequencing in a study of breast tumors, draining lymph nodes, adjacent tissues. This clonotype has a count of ten or more. Antigen unknown. Points from the study as a whole: Luminal-like breast cancer showed significantly higher tumor–nontumor repertoire similarity than basal-like. Tumors had less TCR diversity than lymph nodes, more than nontumor tissue. Data fit most tumor T cells coming from lymph node, expanding in tumor. Data only fit, rather than demonstrated, lymph node origin of most tumor T cells.

Per the germline V gene, CDR1 is SGHRS and CDR2 is YFSETQ. The ends were cut back, 0 bases at V and 6 bases at J, with 12 bases in the middle. The CDR3 runs to 14 residues. Samples came from axillary lymph nodes draining the breast cancer. Each CDR3 protein gets one entry after TCRdb re-called the multiplex PCR reads with MiXCR. The sample shows approximately 140,000 distinct CDR3 sequences, 32% of them seen only once. The chain carries TRBV5-1 and TRBJ1-2; D gene ambiguous. This receptor was taken from a female donor with breast cancer. Some clones in this sample may be carry-over from other donors' samples. Sequencing used axillary lymph node tissue. The CDR3 nucleotides are TGCGCCAGCAGCTTGGTGGGCACAGATAATGGCTACACCTTC. This sequence encodes CASSLVGTDNGYTF.